A selection of T cell receptor beta chains follows, all from one sample in a study of monozygotic twins with inflammatory bowel disease. No DNA is given; TCRdb re-called the 5' RACE reads and lists each CDR3 protein once. The record lists around 450,000 distinct CDR3 sequences, of which the ten most abundant hold 2% to 2.5%. Sequencing was performed on blood. These receptors all stem from a human donor with ulcerative colitis or Crohn's disease, or a healthy co-twin of an affected twin (not recorded which). The CDR3 runs from the conserved cysteine through the conserved F or W. The order of the fields is V gene, CDR3 length, J gene, CDR3 protein.

TRBV18	15	TRBJ2-7	CASSPPGQGTNEQYF
TRBV20-1	15	TRBJ2-3	CSARATSGKVDTQYF
TRBV10-3	16	TRBJ2-2	CAISQQSSANTGELCF
TRBV6-5	13	TRBJ1-1	CASSLQGAVKAFF
TRBV11-2	16	TRBJ2-5	CASSLVRDRGSETQYF
TRBV9	15	TRBJ2-3	CASSVFDSRTDTQYF
TRBV24-1	17	TRBJ2-2	CATSDFAGSTNTGELFF
TRBV4-2	17	TRBJ1-2	CASSQDGTEGGNYGYTF
TRBV7-9	13	TRBJ2-5	CASSLGGPGTQYF
TRBV7-2	14	TRBJ2-3	CASSSEPLAGAQYF
TRBV5-1	17	TRBJ1-1	CASSNGQGTPLNTEAFF
TRBV7-8	14	TRBJ2-7	CASSPQGARHEQYF
TRBV11-1	19	TRBJ2-7	CASSLGTSGGAQSSYEQYF
TRBV9	15	TRBJ2-1	CASSPGLAGTIEQFF
TRBV6-1	14	TRBJ1-4	CASNQRGSGEKLFF
TRBV7-9	14	TRBJ2-7	CASSKGQGSYEQYF
TRBV5-4	15	TRBJ1-1	CASSFRTGTEPEAFF
TRBV7-8	17	TRBJ2-7	CASSLVLVAGSSYEQYF
TRBV4-3	15	TRBJ1-1	CASSQDRTENTEAFF
TRBV9	14	TRBJ2-2	CASSVARAIGELFF
TRBV4-1	17	TRBJ2-3	CASSQEWFSRGTDTQYF
TRBV7-9	16	TRBJ2-2	CASSSPEGENTGELFF
TRBV18	15	TRBJ2-7	CASSARDRGSYEQYF
TRBV3-1	15	TRBJ2-6	CASTLRASGANVLTF
TRBV12-3/TRBV12-4	19	TRBJ1-1	CASSLWVWGSGRRGTEAFF
TRBV5-1	16	TRBJ1-3	CASSLVLVGPGNTIYF
TRBV28	13	TRBJ2-7	CASSLSKQGLQYF
TRBV30	15	TRBJ2-2	CAWRDAGRNTGELFF
TRBV20-1	13	TRBJ2-5	CSASVAGRETQYF
TRBV7-9	15	TRBJ2-3	CASSEGLAGTDTQYF
TRBV18	16	TRBJ1-5	CASSPRPPGGNQPQHF
TRBV12-3/TRBV12-4	11	TRBJ1-1	CASMTGTEAFF
TRBV5-1	15	TRBJ2-3	CASGLAGGSTDTQYF
TRBV7-9	15	TRBJ2-3	CASSKGQGTADTQYF
TRBV7-2	13	TRBJ1-5	CASSLVRDQPQHF
TRBV6-6	12	TRBJ2-5	CASRVGAETQYF